What follows is one TCR beta chain and its context. This specimen comes from a study of blood T cell repertoires in COVID-19. Per the original methods: Amplified reference gene primers provided the basis for estimating nucleated cell counts. Here immunoSEQ multiplex PCR was the method, and the copy in TCRdb shows in-frame clones only, minus some. V, J and clone size derive from that table, while D and trimming were established from the DNA sequence. In the table there are 330,000 or so clones, over 75% of which are singletons. Clinical history as reported by participants underpinned cohort assignment. In Cohort 3, a recovered donor had either two negative PCRs, clearance, or symptom resolution. CDR1 and CDR2 from the germline V gene are SGHVS and FQNEAQ. V gave up 3 bases and J gave up 4 bases; unmatched junction bases: 5. The CDR3 has 14 amino acids.

The specimen was PBMCs or T cells enriched from blood (not recorded which). This chain uses TRBV7-8 with TRBJ1-2, with 7 bases matching TRBD1. The source is a woman between 25 and 40 years old who had recovered from COVID-19. CDR3 nucleotides: TGTGCCAGCAGCTTTACAGGGGTTGGCTATGGCTACACCTTC. Protein sequence: CASSFTGVGYGYTF.